These 24 T cell receptor beta chains came from one sample sequenced in a study of blood T cell repertoires in COVID-19. Generated by immunoSEQ multiplex PCR, the TCRdb table keeps only in-frame clones and is missing some. In the table there are approximately 110,000 clones, approximately 72% of which are singletons. Source material: peripheral blood. The source of these receptors is a woman in her 70s with acute or convalescent COVID-19.

V is TRBV6-5 and J is TRBJ1-2; D may be TRBD1 (6 bases). The CDR3 has 13 residues. The V gene lost 5 bases and the J gene lost 5 bases, with 12 bases spanning the gap. Germline loops: CDR1 MNHEY, CDR2 SVGAGI. The CDR3, as DNA: TGTGCCAGCAGTAAACGGACAGATTATGGCTACACCTTC. As protein: CASSKRTDYGYTF.

The chain uses TRBV6-5 and TRBJ1-6; TRBD1 matches 11 bases. The CDR3 runs 15 residues. With 7 bases clipped from V and 7 bases from J, the junction kept 6 bases outside the gene matches. The germline gives CDR1 MNHEY, CDR2 SVGAGI. The CDR3: CASTVGQGGNSPLHF. The CDR3 nucleotides are TGTGCCAGCACTGTGGGACAGGGGGGGAATTCACCCCTCCACTTT.

The rearrangement links TRBV15 to TRBJ1-3; D is uncertain. This CDR3 has 17 amino acids. Germline values: CDR1 LNHNV, CDR2 YYDKDF (reference sequence). V was shortened by 0 bases and J by 1 base, with 13 bases between the two germline ends. The CDR3 sequence: CATSRDLTEGSGNTIYF. The CDR3 region has the DNA TGTGCCACCAGCAGAGATCTAACAGAGGGATCTGGAAACACCATATATTTT. Full variable domain (remainder filled in from reference TRBV15 and TRBJ1-3): DAMVIQNPRYQVTQFGKPVTLSCSQTLNHNVMYWYQQKSSQAPKLLFHYYDKDFNNEADTPDNFQSRRPNTSFCFLDIRSPGLGDTAMYLCATSRDLTEGSGNTIYFGEGSWLTVV.

This clone was counted a single time. The chain recombines TRBV7-9 with TRBJ2-3; 8 bases are a match to TRBD1. The CDR3 contains 14 residues. The ends lost 5 bases at V and 1 base at J; junction bases unmatched: 2. The germline V gene has CDR1 SEHNR and CDR2 FQNEAQ (reference sequence). The CDR3 bases are TGTGCCAGCAGCCCGGGACAGGGCACAGATACGCAGTATTTT. This codes for CASSPGQGTDTQYF.

The V gene is TRBV25-1, the J gene TRBJ2-1, with TRBD1 matching over 9 bases. This CDR3 comprises 15 residues. In germline, CDR1 is MGHDK, CDR2 SYGVNS. The V gene end was trimmed by 0 bases and the J gene end by 10 bases; junction bases not matched to a gene: 7. This CDR3 is CASSEYTDRGREQFF. The DNA for the CDR3 is TGTGCCAGCAGTGAATATACGGACAGGGGTAGGGAGCAGTTCTTC. The whole variable domain, filled in from reference TRBV25-1 and TRBJ2-1, reads EADIYQTPRYLVIGTGKKITLECSQTMGHDKMYWYQQDPGMELHLIHYSYGVNSTEKGDLSSESTVSRIRTEHFPLTLESARPSHTSQYLCASSEYTDRGREQFFGPGTRLTVL.

The chain carries TRBV4-2 and TRBJ2-5, with TRBD1 matching over 8 bases. The germline CDR1 and CDR2 sequences are LGHNA and YNFKEQ. V trimming: 3 bases; J trimming: 0 bases; junction bases outside the gene matches: 6. The CDR3 loop spans 16 amino acids. CDR3 sequence: CASSHPGQGDQETQYF. CDR3 nucleotides: TGTGCCAGCAGCCATCCCGGACAGGGCGACCAAGAGACCCAGTACTTC.

The gene calls are TRBV30 and TRBJ1-6; TRBD1 is a possible D gene (5 bases). Germline values: CDR1 GTSNPN, CDR2 SVGIG (reference sequence). The length of the CDR3 is 15 residues. The V and J ends lost 1 base and 6 bases respectively, with 13 bases between them. CDR3 sequence: CAWSGIGQGNSPLHF. CDR3 nucleotide sequence: TGTGCCTGGAGTGGGATCGGTCAGGGTAATTCACCCCTCCACTTT.

V gene TRBV7-5 combines with J gene TRBJ1-4; the table gives TRBD1 as D, unverified against the DNA. TRBV7-5 is termed a pseudogene. The CDR3 has 16 residues. The CDR3 region has the DNA TGTGTCAGAAGCTGGGGACAGGCCTGGGGGAATGAAAAACTGTTTTTT. Translating it yields CVRSWGQAWGNEKLFF.

The chain is built from TRBV30 and TRBJ1-2, with D hard to call. Trimming shortened V by 0 bases and J by 7 bases, and 6 bases separated the two germline ends. Looked up from germline, CDR1 is GTSNPN and CDR2 is SVGIG (reference sequence). There are 11 residues in the CDR3. CDR3 sequence: CAWSVLSGYTF. CDR3 in DNA: TGTGCCTGGAGTGTACTGAGTGGCTACACCTTC.

This clone was seen a handful of times. The rearrangement joins TRBV2 to TRBJ2-2; 7 bases fit TRBD1. V was clipped by 3 bases and J by 0 bases; unmatched bases: 10. CDR1 is SNHLY and CDR2 is FYNNEI in the germline V gene. This CDR3 is built from 18 residues. In DNA form, the CDR3 reads TGTGCCAGCAGTGAGTGGGGCCCTGACAGGGCGAACACCGGGGAGCTGTTTTTT. This gives the protein CASSEWGPDRANTGELFF.

This chain links TRBV5-1 with TRBJ1-1; 8 nucleotides match TRBD1. CDR1 is SGHRS and CDR2 is YFSETQ in the germline V gene. The CDR3 has 15 residues. V gave up 2 bases and J gave up 8 bases; unmatched junction bases: 11. CDR3 bases: TGCGCCAGCAGCTTACTACCGGGACAGGTTCGCGAAGCTTTCTTT. It codes for CASSLLPGQVREAFF.

The chain recombines TRBV6-5 with TRBJ2-7; 7 bases align to TRBD1. After removal of 6 bases from V and 3 bases from J, the junction contained 11 bases not matched to a gene. The CDR3 is made up of 15 amino acids. Germline CDR1 reads MNHEY; CDR2 reads SVGAGI. CDR3 residues: CASRNSGTVYYEQYF. The CDR3 nucleotides read TGTGCCAGCAGAAACTCCGGGACAGTCTACTACGAGCAGTACTTC.

The sample holds a few counts of this clone. This sequence joins TRBV6-5 and TRBJ1-1; D uncertain. The ends were cut back, 0 bases at V and 12 bases at J, with 17 bases in the middle. The CDR3 has 14 amino acids. The V gene's germline CDR1 is MNHEY and CDR2 SVGAGI. The chain's CDR3 is CASSYSISPIVTFF. The DNA of the CDR3 is TGTGCCAGCAGTTACTCGATTAGTCCTATAGTCACTTTCTTT.

The count of this clone is one. The chain joins TRBV12-2 to TRBJ1-5; TRBD1 was called by the table and not checked on the DNA. TRBV12-2 is a listed pseudogene. CDR3 size: 18 residues. DNA for the CDR3: TGTGCAAGTCGCTTAACTACGACAGGTAGCTATAGCAATCAGCCCCAGCATTTT. This codes for CASRLTTTGSYSNQPQHF.

V and J are TRBV7-7 and TRBJ2-1; D is possibly TRBD1 (6 bases). V was cut by 1 base and J by 6 bases, with 13 bases left in between. Germline CDR1 SSHAT, CDR2 FNYEAQ (reference sequence). The CDR3 extends over 15 amino acids. CDR3 residues: CASSLEQGSSNEQFF. The CDR3 region has the DNA TGTGCCAGCAGCTTAGAACAGGGAAGCAGCAATGAGCAGTTCTTC.

The chain has TRBV5-6 and TRBJ2-5, with 7 bases fitting TRBD1. With 4 bases clipped from V and 1 base from J, the junction kept 4 bases outside the gene matches. CDR3 length equals 14 residues. Germline V CDR1 and CDR2: SGHDT, YYEEEE. CDR3 sequence (DNA): TGTGCCAGCAGCCCGACAGGGACCCAAGAGACCCAGTACTTC. Residues: CASSPTGTQETQYF.

This clone was counted only a few times. The chain combines TRBV4-1 with TRBJ2-1; 9 nucleotides align to TRBD2. This CDR3 region has 14 residues. Germline CDR1 is MGHRA and CDR2 is YSYEKL. V shed 4 bases, J shed 7 bases, and the junction held 5 bases outside the gene matches. The CDR3 protein is CASSPWLAGNEQFF. The CDR3 DNA follows: TGCGCCAGCAGCCCGTGGCTAGCGGGGAATGAGCAGTTCTTC.

CDR3 nucleotides: TGTGCCACCCGCCCGAACAATCTCGTAGATACGCAGTATTTT. Translating gives CATRPNNLVDTQYF. The J gene is TRBJ2-3, the V gene TRBV27; D gene uncertain. V was clipped by 10 bases and J by 5 bases, with 19 bases between them. The CDR3 has 14 amino acids. From germline, CDR1 is MNHEY and CDR2 SMNVEV (reference sequence).

The gene calls are TRBV4-1 and TRBJ2-2; 8 bases align to TRBD1. Trimming took 5 bases from V and 4 from J; bases not matched to a gene: 3. Germline-derived CDR1 and CDR2 are MGHRA and YSYEKL. This CDR3 spans 14 amino acids. CDR3 bases: TGCGCCAGCAGCTTTACAGGGGGCACCGGGGAGCTGTTTTTT. Translating gives CASSFTGGTGELFF.

This chain links TRBV19 with TRBJ2-4; a possible D gene is TRBD1 (6 bases). Trimming took off 1 base at V and 2 bases at J, with 15 bases between the two ends. CDR1 and CDR2 (germline): LNHDA, SQIVND (reference sequence). This CDR3 is 17 amino acids long. The CDR3 loop reads CASSIGAERGTKNIQYF. CDR3 nucleotide sequence: TGTGCCAGTAGTATAGGAGCAGAGAGGGGGACCAAAAACATTCAGTACTTC.

The chain is built from TRBV10-3 and TRBJ1-6, with 12 bases identical to TRBD1. CDR3 size: 16 residues. V was pared by 6 bases and J by 8 bases, with 8 bases of the junction left unmatched. Germline V lookup: CDR1 ENHRY, CDR2 SYGVKD. CDR3 amino acids: CAIRDTGTGGDSPLHF. In DNA form, the CDR3 reads TGTGCCATCAGGGATACAGGGACAGGGGGCGATTCACCCCTCCACTTT.

This clone was counted between two and nine times. The rearrangement uses TRBV2 and TRBJ2-4; 8 bases fit TRBD1. This CDR3 is 15 amino acids long. The junction had 4 bases not matched to a gene; V was cut back by 3 bases and J by 3 bases. Germline V gene lookup returns CDR1 SNHLY and CDR2 FYNNEI. The CDR3 here is CASSDPGQVKNIQYF. The CDR3 bases are TGTGCCAGCAGTGACCCGGGACAGGTCAAAAACATTCAGTACTTC.

V gene TRBV7-9 combines with J gene TRBJ1-6; no firm D call. Germline CDR1 SEHNR, CDR2 FQNEAQ (reference sequence). V lost 1 base and J lost 10, with 17 bases in between. There are 16 residues in the CDR3. CDR3 residues: CASSLDGARRESPLHF. The DNA of the CDR3 is TGTGCCAGCAGCTTAGATGGAGCCAGGAGGGAATCACCCCTCCACTTT.

J is TRBJ2-1 and V is TRBV28; TRBD1 is a possible D gene (6 bases). The germline gives CDR1 MDHEN, CDR2 SYDVKM. The CDR3 is 14 residues long. V dropped 7 bases and J dropped 5 bases, with 15 bases sitting between them. In DNA, the CDR3 is TGTGCCAGCACGCTAGGGGGTGAAAACAATGAGCAGTTCTTC. Protein product: CASTLGGENNEQFF. The full variable domain, in which reference TRBV28 and TRBJ2-1 provide the parts outside the CDR3, is DVKVTQSSRYLVKRTGEKVFLECVQDMDHENMFWYRQDPGLGLRLIYFSYDVKMKEKGDIPEGYSVSREKKERFSLILESASTNQTSMYLCASTLGGENNEQFFGPGTRLTVL.